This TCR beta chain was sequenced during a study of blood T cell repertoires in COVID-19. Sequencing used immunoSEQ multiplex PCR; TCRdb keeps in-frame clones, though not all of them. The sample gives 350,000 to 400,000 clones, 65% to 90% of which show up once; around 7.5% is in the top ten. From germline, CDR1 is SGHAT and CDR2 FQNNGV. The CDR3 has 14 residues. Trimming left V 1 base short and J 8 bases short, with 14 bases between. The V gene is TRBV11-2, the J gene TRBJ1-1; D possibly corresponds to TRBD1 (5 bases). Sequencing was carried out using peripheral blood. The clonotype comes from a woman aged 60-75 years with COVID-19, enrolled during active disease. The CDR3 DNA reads TGTGCCAGCAGCTTAGCGGGGGGGAGGATCGAAGCTTTCTTT. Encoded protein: CASSLAGGRIEAFF.